This T cell receptor (beta chain) originates from a study of T cell changes during pregnancy in multiple sclerosis. Method: immunoSEQ multiplex PCR; TCRdb's copy keeps in-frame clones and lacks some. The sample lists 20,000 or so clones, 85% to 90% occurring once. This CDR3 spans 15 amino acids. J gave up 0 bases and V 7 bases, and 6 bases lay outside the gene matches. Looked up from germline, CDR1 is MDHEN and CDR2 is SYDVKM. This specimen was CD8+ T cells from peripheral blood mononuclear cells, taken in the third trimester of pregnancy. This sequence joins TRBV28 and TRBJ1-5, with 7 bases lining up with TRBD1. This clonotype was obtained from a female donor in good health, enrolled as a control in a pregnancy study. CDR3 nucleotide sequence: TGTGCCAGCAAAACCCACAGGGGTAGCAATCAGCCCCAGCATTTT. Protein sequence: CASKTHRGSNQPQHF.